This T cell receptor (beta chain) was observed in a study of lymphopenia after photon versus proton radiotherapy. V trimming: 7 bases; J trimming: 0 bases; junction bases outside the gene matches: 7. CDR3 length: 15 amino acids. Germline CDR1 SGHVS, CDR2 FQNEAQ. General study results and limits: Larger post-nadir TCR diversity loss correlated inversely with survival in deceased patients. Relative stability marked proton patients; photon patients lost diversity and naive cells.

Here immunoSEQ multiplex PCR was the method, and the copy in TCRdb shows in-frame clones only, minus some. The table has fewer than 50,000 clones, less than 90% seen once. This clone has just one count. Its specificity is not known. The starting material was peripheral blood, obtained from a patient treated with photon-based radiotherapy. The TCR comes from a man aged 40-50 years with gastric cancer. The gene calls are TRBV7-8 and TRBJ2-7, with TRBD1 identical over 9 bases. The CDR3: CASTNRQGGSYEQYF. CDR3 nucleotide sequence: TGTGCCAGCACCAACAGACAGGGGGGCTCCTACGAGCAGTACTTC.